This entry describes one TCR beta chain. Antigen unknown. V gave up 4 bases and J gave up 16 bases, with 16 bases separating them. The CDR3 length is 12 residues. Germline CDR1 reads MGHRA; CDR2 reads YSYEKL. The source of the sample is a study of tumor and adjacent non-tumor tissue in lung cancer. Study results and limitations: Significantly higher TCR diversity was found in tumor than normal lung.

The library came from three nested PCR rounds adapted from ARM-PCR protocols. TCRdb processed the multiplex PCR reads anew with MiXCR; each CDR3 protein has one entry. The sample includes roughly 200,000 distinct CDR3 sequences, 60% to 75% of them seen just once. This sample's RNA came from whole unsorted tissue. The sequencing input was lung tumor tissue. The chain joins TRBV4-1 to TRBJ2-2, with D possibly TRBD2 on 5 matching bases. The sequence was collected from a man aged 55 to 69 with non-small cell lung cancer. CDR3 sequence reads: CASSLGTGKPFF. CDR3 nucleotide sequence: TGCGCCAGCAGCCTGGGAACCGGGAAGCCGTTTTTT.